This T cell receptor beta chain was identified during a study of cytomegalovirus exposure and HLA in healthy donors. Study observations and caveats: Per a prior analysis, the majority of TCR beta V segments were productive roughly 87% or roughly 30% of the time. By a later analysis, the bulk of CMV-associated TCR beta chains appeared HLA-restricted.

From germline, CDR1 is SGHRS and CDR2 YFSETQ. Unmatched junction bases numbered 5, after V lost 4 bases and J lost 4 bases. This CDR3 has 14 amino acids. The primer mix had 60 Vbeta and 13 Jbeta primers. The assay was immunoSEQ multiplex PCR, and TCRdb's table has in-frame clones only and misses some. Of roughly 70,000 clones in the sample, approximately 70% are singletons; the top ten hold about 14%. As concerns this clone: Antigen: not known.

Material: PBMCs. The TCR comes from a male donor in good health and CMV-seropositive. The rearrangement uses TRBV5-1 and TRBJ2-1, with 7 bases identical to TRBD2. The CDR3 DNA reads TGCGCCAGCAGCGCTGAGGGACTATACAATGAGCAGTTCTTC. Translation: CASSAEGLYNEQFF.